A selection of T cell receptor beta chains follows, all from one sample in a study of blood T cell repertoires in COVID-19. Clones were sequenced by immunoSEQ multiplex PCR, and TCRdb holds only the in-frame ones, with some missing. The sample lists about 300,000 clones, approximately 86% occurring once. Sequencing was done on a sample of peripheral blood. The source is an older man with acute or convalescent COVID-19. Each CDR3 is given with its conserved first and last residue. A D gene is named only where the DNA matches it firmly.

j_call: TRBJ2-5
v_call: TRBV18
d_call: NA
cdr3_aa: CASSPPMAGGETQYF
cdr3_nt: TGTGCCAGCTCACCACCGATGGCGGGCGGAGAGACCCAGTACTTC

j_call: TRBJ1-1
v_call: TRBV12-3/TRBV12-4
d_call: NA
cdr3_aa: CASRSQGNTEAFF
cdr3_nt: TGTGCCAGCAGATCACAGGGGAACACTGAAGCTTTCTTT

j_call: TRBJ1-5
v_call: TRBV6-2/TRBV6-3
d_call: TRBD1
cdr3_aa: CASSYRVPGQSFNSNQPQHF
cdr3_nt: TGTGCCAGCAGTTACCGCGTCCCGGGACAGAGTTTCAATAGCAATCAGCCCCAGCATTTT

j_call: TRBJ2-4
v_call: TRBV5-1
d_call: TRBD1
cdr3_aa: CASSPGTALAKNIQYF
cdr3_nt: TGCGCCAGCAGCCCCGGGACAGCTCTAGCCAAAAACATTCAGTACTTC

j_call: TRBJ1-1
v_call: TRBV30
d_call: NA
cdr3_aa: CAWSPYRVEAFF
cdr3_nt: TGTGCCTGGAGTCCTTACAGGGTGGAAGCTTTCTTT

j_call: TRBJ1-4
v_call: TRBV4-2
d_call: TRBD1
cdr3_aa: CASSQTGQGTNEKLFF
cdr3_nt: TGTGCCAGCAGCCAGACAGGGCAAGGGACTAATGAAAAACTGTTTTTT

j_call: TRBJ1-2
v_call: TRBV7-2
d_call: TRBD1
cdr3_aa: CASSNYQGGYGYTF
cdr3_nt: TGTGCCAGCAGCAATTATCAGGGGGGTTATGGCTACACCTTC

j_call: TRBJ1-2
v_call: TRBV3-1/TRBV3-2
d_call: NA
cdr3_aa: CASSQRGRSSSYGYTF
cdr3_nt: TGTGCCAGCAGCCAAAGGGGCAGGTCCTCTTCCTATGGCTACACCTTC

j_call: TRBJ2-5
v_call: TRBV27
d_call: NA
cdr3_aa: CASRASGVKVTQYF
cdr3_nt: TGTGCCAGCAGGGCTTCGGGGGTTAAAGTGACCCAGTACTTC

j_call: TRBJ2-2
v_call: TRBV5-4
d_call: NA
cdr3_aa: CASSLQGRDTGELFF
cdr3_nt: TGTGCCAGCAGCTTGCAGGGGAGGGACACCGGGGAGCTGTTTTTT

j_call: TRBJ1-1
v_call: TRBV18
d_call: NA
cdr3_aa: CASSLRGGDTEAFF
cdr3_nt: TGTGCCAGCTCCTTAAGAGGGGGGGATACTGAAGCTTTCTTT